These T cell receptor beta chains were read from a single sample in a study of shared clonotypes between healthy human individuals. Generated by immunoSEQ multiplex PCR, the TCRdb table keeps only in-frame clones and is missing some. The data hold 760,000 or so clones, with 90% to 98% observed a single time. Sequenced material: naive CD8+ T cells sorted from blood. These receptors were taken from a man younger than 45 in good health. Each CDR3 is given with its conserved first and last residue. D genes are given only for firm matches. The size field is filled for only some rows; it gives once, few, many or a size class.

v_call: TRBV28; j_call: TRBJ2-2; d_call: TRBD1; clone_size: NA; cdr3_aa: CASSFYRGTGELFF; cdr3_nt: TGTGCCAGCAGTTTTTACAGGGGCACCGGGGAGCTGTTTTTT
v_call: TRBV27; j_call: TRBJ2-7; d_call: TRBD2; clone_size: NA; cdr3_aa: CASGSTSGSSYEQYF; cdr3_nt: TGTGCCAGCGGGTCCACTAGCGGGAGCTCCTACGAGCAGTACTTC
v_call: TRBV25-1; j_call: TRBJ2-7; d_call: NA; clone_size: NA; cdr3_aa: CASSEGVYEQYF; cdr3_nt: TGTGCCAGCAGTGAGGGGGTCTACGAGCAGTACTTC
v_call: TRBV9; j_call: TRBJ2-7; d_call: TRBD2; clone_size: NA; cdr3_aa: CASSASGGALYEQYF; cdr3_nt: TGTGCCAGCAGCGCTTCCGGGGGGGCCCTCTACGAGCAGTACTTC
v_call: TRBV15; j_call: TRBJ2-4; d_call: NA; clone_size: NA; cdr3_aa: CATSMGNIQYF; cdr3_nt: TGTGCCACCAGCATGGGGAACATTCAGTACTTC
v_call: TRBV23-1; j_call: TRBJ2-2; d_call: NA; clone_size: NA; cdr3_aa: CASSQSGQNTGELFF; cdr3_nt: TGCGCCAGCAGTCAGTCTGGACAGAACACCGGGGAGCTGTTTTTT
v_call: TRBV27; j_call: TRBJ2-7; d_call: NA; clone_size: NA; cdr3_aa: CASSLGQGGTYEQYF; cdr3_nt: TGTGCCAGCAGTTTAGGGCAGGGTGGAACCTACGAGCAGTACTTC
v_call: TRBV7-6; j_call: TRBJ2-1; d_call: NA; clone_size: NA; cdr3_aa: CASKSPLNEQFF; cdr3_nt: TGTGCCAGCAAGAGCCCCCTTAATGAGCAGTTCTTC
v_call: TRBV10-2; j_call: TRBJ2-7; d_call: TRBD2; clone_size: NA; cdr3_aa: CASGRAGGIISEQYF; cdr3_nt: TGCGCCAGCGGCCGAGCGGGAGGGATTATCTCGGAGCAGTACTTC
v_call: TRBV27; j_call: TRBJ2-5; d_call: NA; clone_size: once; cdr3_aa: CASSFSVQETQYF; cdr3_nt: TGTGCCAGCAGTTTTAGCGTGCAAGAGACCCAGTACTTC
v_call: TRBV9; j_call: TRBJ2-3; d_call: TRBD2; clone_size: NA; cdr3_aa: CASSPRLAGGLDTQYF; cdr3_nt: TGTGCCAGCAGCCCCCGACTAGCGGGAGGGCTAGATACGCAGTATTTT
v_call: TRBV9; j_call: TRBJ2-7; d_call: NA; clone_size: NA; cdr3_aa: CASSRQGSAYSYEQYF; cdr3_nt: TGTGCCAGCAGTCGTCAAGGATCGGCTTACTCCTACGAGCAGTACTTC
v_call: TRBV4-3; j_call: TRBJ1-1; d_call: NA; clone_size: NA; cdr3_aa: CASSQVTSMNTEAFF; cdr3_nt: TGCGCCAGCAGCCAAGTGACTTCCATGAACACTGAAGCTTTCTTT
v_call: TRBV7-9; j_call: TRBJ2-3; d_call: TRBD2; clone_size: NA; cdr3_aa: CASSLVRTSGRKDLDTQYF; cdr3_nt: TGTGCCAGCAGCTTAGTAAGGACTAGCGGGAGGAAGGACCTAGATACGCAGTATTTT
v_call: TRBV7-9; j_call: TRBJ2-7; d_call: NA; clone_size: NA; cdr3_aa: CASSLNPYEQYF; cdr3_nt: TGTGCCAGCAGCTTAAACCCCTACGAGCAGTACTTC
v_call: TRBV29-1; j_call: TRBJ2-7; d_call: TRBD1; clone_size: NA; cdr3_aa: CSVWKGGDEQYF; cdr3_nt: TGCAGCGTTTGGAAAGGGGGCGACGAGCAGTACTTC
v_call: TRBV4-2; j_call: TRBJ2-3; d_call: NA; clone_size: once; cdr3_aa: CASSQEEGTDTQYF; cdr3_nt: TGTGCCAGCAGCCAAGAAGAGGGGACAGATACGCAGTATTTT
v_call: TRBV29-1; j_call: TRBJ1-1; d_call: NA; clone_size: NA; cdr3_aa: CSVVGQSMNTEAFF; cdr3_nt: TGCAGCGTTGTTGGTCAGAGTATGAACACTGAAGCTTTCTTT
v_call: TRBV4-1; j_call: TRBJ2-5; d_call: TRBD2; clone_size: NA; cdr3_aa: CASSPLGLAPETQYF; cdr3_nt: TGCGCCAGCAGTCCCCTCGGACTAGCACCGGAGACCCAGTACTTC
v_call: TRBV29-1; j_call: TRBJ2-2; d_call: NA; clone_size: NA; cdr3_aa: CSVYSSFTGELFF; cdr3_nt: TGCAGCGTCTATTCCAGTTTTACCGGGGAGCTGTTTTTT
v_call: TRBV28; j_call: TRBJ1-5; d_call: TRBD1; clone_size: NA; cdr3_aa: CASSLYTIRGDQPQHF; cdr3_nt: TGTGCCAGCAGTTTATATACGATCAGGGGGGACCAGCCCCAGCATTTT
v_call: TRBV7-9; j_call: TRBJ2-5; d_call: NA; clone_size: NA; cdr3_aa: CASSKPGLRKETQYF; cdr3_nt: TGTGCCAGCAGCAAACCGGGACTCAGAAAAGAGACCCAGTACTTC
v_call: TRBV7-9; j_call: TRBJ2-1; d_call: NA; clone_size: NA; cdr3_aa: CASSLVLTYNEQFF; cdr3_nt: TGTGCCAGCAGCTTAGTTCTGACGTACAATGAGCAGTTCTTC
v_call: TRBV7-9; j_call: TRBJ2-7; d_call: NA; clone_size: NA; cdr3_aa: CASSPGSSSYEQYF; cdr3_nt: TGTGCCAGCAGCCCCGGTTCCAGCTCCTACGAGCAGTACTTC
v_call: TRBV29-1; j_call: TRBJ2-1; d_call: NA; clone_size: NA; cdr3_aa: CSVEWPDYNEQFF; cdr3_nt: TGCAGCGTGGAGTGGCCGGACTACAATGAGCAGTTCTTC
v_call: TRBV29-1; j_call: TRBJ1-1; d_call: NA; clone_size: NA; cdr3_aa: CSVLDGVYTEAFF; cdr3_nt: TGCAGCGTTTTGGACGGCGTATACACTGAAGCTTTCTTT
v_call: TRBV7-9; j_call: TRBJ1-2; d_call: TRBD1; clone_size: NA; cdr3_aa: CASSRRTGNNYGYTF; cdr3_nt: TGTGCCAGCAGTCGACGGACAGGCAATAACTATGGCTACACCTTC
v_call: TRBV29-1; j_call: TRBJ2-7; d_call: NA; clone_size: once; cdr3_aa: CSVATDYEQYF; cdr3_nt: TGCAGCGTTGCAACCGACTACGAGCAGTACTTC
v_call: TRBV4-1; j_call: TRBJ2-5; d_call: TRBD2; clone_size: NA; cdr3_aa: CASSQEGLAAGETQYF; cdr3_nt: TGCGCCAGCAGCCAAGAGGGGCTAGCGGCGGGAGAGACCCAGTACTTC
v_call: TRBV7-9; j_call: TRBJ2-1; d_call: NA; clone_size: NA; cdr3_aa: CASSSTQFAGSYNEQFF; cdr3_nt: TGTGCCAGCAGCTCAACCCAATTCGCAGGCTCCTACAATGAGCAGTTCTTC
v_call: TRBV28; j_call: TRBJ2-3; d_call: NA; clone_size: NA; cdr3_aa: CASSFHGLTNTDTQYF; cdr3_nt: TGTGCCAGCAGTTTCCATGGACTAACGAACACAGATACGCAGTATTTT
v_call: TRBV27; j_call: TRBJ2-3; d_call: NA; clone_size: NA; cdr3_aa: CASSLKGDTQYF; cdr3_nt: TGTGCCAGCAGTCTCAAGGGAGATACGCAGTATTTT
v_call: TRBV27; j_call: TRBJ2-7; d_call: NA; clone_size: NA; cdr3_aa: CASSFEASSPYEQYF; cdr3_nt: TGTGCCAGCAGTTTCGAGGCCTCAAGTCCCTACGAGCAGTACTTC
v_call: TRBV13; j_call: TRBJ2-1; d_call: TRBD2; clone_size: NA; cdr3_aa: CASSPRLAVWEQFF; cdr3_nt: TGTGCCAGCAGTCCGAGACTAGCTGTATGGGAGCAGTTCTTC
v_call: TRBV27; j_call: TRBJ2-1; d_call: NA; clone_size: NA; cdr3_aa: CASSLSMTTWYNEQFF; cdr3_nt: TGTGCCAGCAGTTTATCGATGACTACTTGGTACAATGAGCAGTTCTTC
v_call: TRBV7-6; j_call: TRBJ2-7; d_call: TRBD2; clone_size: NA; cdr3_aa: CASSPRLAGGEQYF; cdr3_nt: TGTGCCAGCAGCCCAAGACTAGCGGGAGGCGAGCAGTACTTC
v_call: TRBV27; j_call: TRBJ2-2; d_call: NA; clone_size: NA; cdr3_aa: CASSLDLGELFF; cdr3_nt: TGTGCCAGCAGTTTAGATCTCGGGGAGCTGTTTTTT
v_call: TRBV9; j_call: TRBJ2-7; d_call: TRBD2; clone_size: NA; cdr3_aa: CASSGGTSGSSDYEQYF; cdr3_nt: TGTGCCAGCAGCGGAGGGACTAGCGGGAGTTCGGACTACGAGCAGTACTTC
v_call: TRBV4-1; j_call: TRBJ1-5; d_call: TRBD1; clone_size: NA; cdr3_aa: CASSQPVTGGQPQHF; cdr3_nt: TGCGCCAGCAGCCAGCCAGTGACAGGGGGTCAGCCCCAGCATTTT
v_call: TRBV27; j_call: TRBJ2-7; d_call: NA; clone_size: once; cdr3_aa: CASSWSAGASYEQYF; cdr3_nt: TGTGCCAGCAGCTGGTCCGCGGGGGCCTCCTACGAGCAGTACTTC
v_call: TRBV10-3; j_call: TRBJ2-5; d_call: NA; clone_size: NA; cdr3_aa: CAISEEGRRQETQYF; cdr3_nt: TGTGCCATCAGTGAGGAGGGACGCCGCCAAGAGACCCAGTACTTC